This T cell receptor (beta chain) was sequenced for a study of blood T cells in healthy people across ages. Overall study findings and caveats: More naive CD4+ cells and higher diversity marked long-lived donors relative to aged donors. For the donors, CMV status was unknown and possibly confounded expanded clonotype changes. The study regarded diversity estimates from one million T cells as underestimates.

Remarks on this clonotype: Its matching antigen is unknown.

The germline V gene has CDR1 DFQATT and CDR2 SNEGSKA (reference sequence). V was cut by 3 bases and J by 4 bases, with 12 bases left in between. This CDR3 spans 13 amino acids. Next came a second PCR, run for about 6 to 11 cycles, which used a sample-barcoded 5' primer along with a J-beta primer mix. TCRdb reprocessed the 5' RACE reads with MiXCR, giving one entry per CDR3 protein. The sample lists hundreds of thousands of distinct CDR3 sequences, around half seen once, with around a third in the top ten. This chain connects TRBV20-1 to TRBJ1-1; D not certain. Sequenced material: blood. The source of this sequence is a woman in her sixties or seventies in good health. CDR3 sequence reads: CSASNPGVTEAFF. The CDR3 nucleotides read TGCAGTGCTAGTAATCCGGGAGTCACTGAAGCTTTCTTT.